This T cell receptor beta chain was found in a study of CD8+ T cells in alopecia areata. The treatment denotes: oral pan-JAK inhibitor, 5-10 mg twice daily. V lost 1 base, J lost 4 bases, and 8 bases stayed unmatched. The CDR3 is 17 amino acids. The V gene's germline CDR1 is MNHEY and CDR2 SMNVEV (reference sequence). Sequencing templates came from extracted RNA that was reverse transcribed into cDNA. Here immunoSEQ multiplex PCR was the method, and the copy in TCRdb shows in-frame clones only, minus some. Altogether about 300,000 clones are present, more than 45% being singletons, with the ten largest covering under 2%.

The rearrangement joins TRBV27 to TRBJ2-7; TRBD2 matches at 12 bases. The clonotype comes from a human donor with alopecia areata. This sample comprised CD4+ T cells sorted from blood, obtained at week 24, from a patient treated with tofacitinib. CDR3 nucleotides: TGTGCCAGCAGTTTATGGACAGGCGGGACTAGCGGGTACGAGCAGTACTTC. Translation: CASSLWTGGTSGYEQYF.